The clone carrying this T cell receptor (beta chain) was observed many times. Its specificity is unknown. Germline CDR1 and CDR2: GTSNPN and SVGIG (reference sequence). The CDR3 length is 14 residues. V shed 2 bases and J shed 5 bases, with 15 bases lying between them. The data were taken from a study of T cells in Graves' hyperthyroidism and ophthalmopathy. Overall study findings and caveats: Most clonotypes expanded in thyroid above 0.001 were likewise present in blood.

What was amplified from RNA transcripts were TCR beta CDR3 regions. Using the HTBI primer set, a first-round RT-PCR was run on the TCR CDR3. TCRdb processed the multiplex PCR reads anew with MiXCR; each CDR3 protein has one entry. Among fewer than 900,000 distinct CDR3 sequences, about a sixth were seen once, and the ten largest hold approximately 8.4%. V is TRBV30 and J is TRBJ1-1, with D perhaps matching TRBD1 (6 bases). The TCR sequence derives from a man aged 18-30 years with Graves' hyperthyroidism. The sample comprised blood. The CDR3 reads CAWSLTGRGTEAFF. The CDR3, as DNA: TGTGCCTGGAGTCTGACAGGTCGAGGGACTGAAGCTTTCTTT.